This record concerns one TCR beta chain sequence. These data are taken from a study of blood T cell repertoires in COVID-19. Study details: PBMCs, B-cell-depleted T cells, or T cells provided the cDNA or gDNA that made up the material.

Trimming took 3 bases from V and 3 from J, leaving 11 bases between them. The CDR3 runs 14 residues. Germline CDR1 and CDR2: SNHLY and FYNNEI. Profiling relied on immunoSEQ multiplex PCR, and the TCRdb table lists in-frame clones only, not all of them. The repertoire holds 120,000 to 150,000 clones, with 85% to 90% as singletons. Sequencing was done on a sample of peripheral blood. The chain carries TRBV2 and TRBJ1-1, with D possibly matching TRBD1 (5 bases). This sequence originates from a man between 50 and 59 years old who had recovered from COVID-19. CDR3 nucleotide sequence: TGTGCCAGCAGTGAGCAAGGGGCGGACACTGAAGCTTTCTTT. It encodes CASSEQGADTEAFF.